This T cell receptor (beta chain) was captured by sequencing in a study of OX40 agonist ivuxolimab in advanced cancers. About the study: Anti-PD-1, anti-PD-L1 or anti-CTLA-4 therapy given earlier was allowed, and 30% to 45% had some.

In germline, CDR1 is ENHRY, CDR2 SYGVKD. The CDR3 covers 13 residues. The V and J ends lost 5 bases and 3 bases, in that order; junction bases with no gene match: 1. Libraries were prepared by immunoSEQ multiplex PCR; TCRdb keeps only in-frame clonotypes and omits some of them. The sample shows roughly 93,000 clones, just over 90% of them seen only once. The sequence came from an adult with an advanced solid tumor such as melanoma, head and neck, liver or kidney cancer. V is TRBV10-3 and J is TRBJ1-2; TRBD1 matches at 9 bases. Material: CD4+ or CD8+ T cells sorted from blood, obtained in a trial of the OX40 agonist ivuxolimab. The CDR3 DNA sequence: TGTGCCATCAGTTGGGACAGGGACTATGGCTACACCTTC. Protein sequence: CAISWDRDYGYTF.